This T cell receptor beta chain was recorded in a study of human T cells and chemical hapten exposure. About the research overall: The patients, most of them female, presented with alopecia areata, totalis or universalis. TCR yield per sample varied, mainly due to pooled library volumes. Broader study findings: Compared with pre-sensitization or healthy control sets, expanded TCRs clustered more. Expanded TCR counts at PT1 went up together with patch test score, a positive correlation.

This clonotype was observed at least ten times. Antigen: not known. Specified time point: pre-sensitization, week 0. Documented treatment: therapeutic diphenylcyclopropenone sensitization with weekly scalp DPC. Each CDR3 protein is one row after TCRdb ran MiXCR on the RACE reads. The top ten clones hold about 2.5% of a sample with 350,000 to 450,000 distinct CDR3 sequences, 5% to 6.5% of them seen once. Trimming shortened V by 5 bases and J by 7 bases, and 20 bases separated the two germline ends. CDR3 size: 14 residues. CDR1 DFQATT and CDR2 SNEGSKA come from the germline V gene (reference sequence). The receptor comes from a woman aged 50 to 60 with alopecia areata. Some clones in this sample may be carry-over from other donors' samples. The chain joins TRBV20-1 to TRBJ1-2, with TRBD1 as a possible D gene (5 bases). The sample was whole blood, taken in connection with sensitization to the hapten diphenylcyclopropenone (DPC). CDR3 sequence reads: CSAPLVGAPSGYTF. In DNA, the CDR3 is TGCAGTGCTCCCCTGGTCGGGGCGCCGTCTGGCTACACCTTC.